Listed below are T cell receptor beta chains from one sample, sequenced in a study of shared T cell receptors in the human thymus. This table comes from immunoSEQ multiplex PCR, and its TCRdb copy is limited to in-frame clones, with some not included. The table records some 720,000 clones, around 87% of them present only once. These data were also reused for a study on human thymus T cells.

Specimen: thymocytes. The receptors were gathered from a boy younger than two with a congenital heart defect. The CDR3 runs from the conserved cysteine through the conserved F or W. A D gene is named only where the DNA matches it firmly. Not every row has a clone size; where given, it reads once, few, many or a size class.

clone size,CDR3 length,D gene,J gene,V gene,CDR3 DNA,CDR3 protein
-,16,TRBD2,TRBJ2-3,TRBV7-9,TGTGCCAGCAGCCCCCGACTAGCGGGAGGCCCAGATACGCAGTATTTT,CASSPRLAGGPDTQYF
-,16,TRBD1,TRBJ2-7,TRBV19,TGTGCCAGTAGTATAGTGTACCGGGACAGACACTACGAGCAGTACTTC,CASSIVYRDRHYEQYF
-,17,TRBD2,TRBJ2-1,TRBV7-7,TGTGCCAGCAGCTTATCGTGCCCTAGCGGGAGAATAAATGAGCAGTTCTTC,CASSLSCPSGRINEQFF
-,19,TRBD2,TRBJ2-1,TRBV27,TGTGCCAGCAGTTTATGGACTAGCGGGAGGGCCAGCTCCTACAATGAGCAGTTCTTC,CASSLWTSGRASSYNEQFF
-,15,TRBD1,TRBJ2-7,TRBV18,TGTGCCAGCTCACCAGGGACAGGGGGCGGGTACGAGCAGTACTTC,CASSPGTGGGYEQYF
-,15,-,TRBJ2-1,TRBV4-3,TGCGCCAGCAGCCAAGAAGCGAGGTCTCTCATGGTGCAGTTCTTC,CASSQEARSLMVQFF
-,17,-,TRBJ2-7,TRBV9,TGTGCCAGCAGCGTAGACTGGCAGGGGGCCCTCGGGGGGGAGCAGTACTTC,CASSVDWQGALGGEQYF
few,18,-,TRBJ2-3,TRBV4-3,TGCGCCAGCAGCCAAGAGACCCACAGCGGTGGATTCACAGATACGCAGTATTTT,CASSQETHSGGFTDTQYF
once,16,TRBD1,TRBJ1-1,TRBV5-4,TGTGCCAGCAGCTTGGAGGGACAGGGAAATTGGACTGAAGCTTTCTTT,CASSLEGQGNWTEAFF
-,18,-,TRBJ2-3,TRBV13,TGTGCCAGCAGCTTGGGCCTCCGACAGGCAACTTGCACAGATACGCAGTATTTT,CASSLGLRQATCTDTQYF
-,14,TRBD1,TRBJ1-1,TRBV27,TGTGCCAGCAGTCCCGGGACAGTGAACACTGAAGCTTTCTTT,CASSPGTVNTEAFF
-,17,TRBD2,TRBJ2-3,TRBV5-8,TGTGCCAGCCCGGGGAGCGGGAGGCCACAAATCACAGATACGCAGTATTTT,CASPGSGRPQITDTQYF
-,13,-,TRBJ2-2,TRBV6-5,TGTGCCAGCAGTGGCCGCCGGGGCGGGGAGCTGTTTTTT,CASSGRRGGELFF
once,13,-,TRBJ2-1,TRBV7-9,TGTGCCAGCAGCTTAACCACATCCGATGAGCAGTTCTTC,CASSLTTSDEQFF
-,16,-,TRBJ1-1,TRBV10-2,TGCGCCAGCAGTGAGTCGGGGGCCCGGTGGGACACTGAAGCTTTCTTT,CASSESGARWDTEAFF
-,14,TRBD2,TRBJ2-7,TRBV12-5,TGTGCTAGTGGTTTCGGGCGGGAGCCCTACGAGCAGTACTTC,CASGFGREPYEQYF
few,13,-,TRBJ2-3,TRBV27,TGTGCCAGCAGTGGGGCTGCCACAGATACGCAGTATTTT,CASSGAATDTQYF
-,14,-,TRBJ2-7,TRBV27,TGTGCCAGCAGTTTAAAACAGGGTTCTCACGAGCAGTACTTC,CASSLKQGSHEQYF
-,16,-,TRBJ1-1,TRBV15,TGTGCCACCAGCAGAGATCGAAGGTGGGGGGACACTGAAGCTTTCTTT,CATSRDRRWGDTEAFF
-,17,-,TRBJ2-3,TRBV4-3,TGCGCCAGCAGCCAAGATCGCCCGGAGGGATACACAGATACGCAGTATTTT,CASSQDRPEGYTDTQYF
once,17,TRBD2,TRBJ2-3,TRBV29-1,TGCAGCGTTGATGTAAAGGGACTAGCGGGACCAACAGATACGCAGTATTTT,CSVDVKGLAGPTDTQYF
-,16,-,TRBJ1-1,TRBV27,TGTGCCAGCAGACTATGGAGGGCAAGGGGGAACACTGAAGCTTTCTTT,CASRLWRARGNTEAFF
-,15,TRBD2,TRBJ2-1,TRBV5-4,TGTGCCAGCAGTTCTAGCGGGGTCTCCTACAATGAGCAGTTCTTC,CASSSSGVSYNEQFF
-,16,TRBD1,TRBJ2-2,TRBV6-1,TGTGCCAGCAGTGATCTTCGGACAGGGGTTATCGGGGAGCTGTTTTTT,CASSDLRTGVIGELFF
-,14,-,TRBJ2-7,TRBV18,TGTGCCAGCTCACCAACTCAGGGTTCCTACGAGCAGTACTTC,CASSPTQGSYEQYF
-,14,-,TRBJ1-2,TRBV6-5,TGTGCCAGCACCCCCGGTATGGGCCACTATGGCTACACCTTC,CASTPGMGHYGYTF
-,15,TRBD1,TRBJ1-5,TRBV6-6,TGTGCCAGCAGTTACTTGACAGGGTACAATCAGCCCCAGCATTTT,CASSYLTGYNQPQHF
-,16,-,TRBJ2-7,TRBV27,TGTGCCAGCAGTTCCCCGGGACTCTATGCCACCTACGAGCAGTACTTC,CASSSPGLYATYEQYF
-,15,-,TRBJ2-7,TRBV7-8,TGTGCCAGCAGCCCGAGGGTTGTAAACTCCTACGAGCAGTACTTC,CASSPRVVNSYEQYF
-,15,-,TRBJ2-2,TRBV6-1,TGTGCCAGCAGGAAGGACAGTCCGAACACCGGGGAGCTGTTTTTT,CASRKDSPNTGELFF
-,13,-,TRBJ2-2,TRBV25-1,-,CASTSGWAGELFF
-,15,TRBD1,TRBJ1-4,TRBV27,TGTGCCAGCAGTCGATCAGGGGGGACTAATGAAAAACTGTTTTTT,CASSRSGGTNEKLFF
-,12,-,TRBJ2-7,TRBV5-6,TGTGCCAGCAGAGGCCCCAGAGGCGAGCAGTACTTC,CASRGPRGEQYF
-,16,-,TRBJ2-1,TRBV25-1,TGTGCCAGCAGCAGCTTACTAGTTAACTCCTACAATGAGCAGTTCTTC,CASSSLLVNSYNEQFF
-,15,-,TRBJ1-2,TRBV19,TGTGCCAGTAGTATTTTCCGGGACACCCGCTATGGCTACACCTTC,CASSIFRDTRYGYTF
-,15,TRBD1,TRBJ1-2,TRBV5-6,TGTGCCAGCAGCTTGTACCAGGGGGCTAGAAGAGGCTACACCTTC,CASSLYQGARRGYTF
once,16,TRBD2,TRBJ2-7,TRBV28,TGTGCCAGCAGTTTTTTTTCGGGAGGGCCGTCCGACGAGCAGTACTTC,CASSFFSGGPSDEQYF
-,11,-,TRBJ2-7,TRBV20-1,TGCAGTGTCGTCCCGGCCTACGAGCAGTACTTC,CSVVPAYEQYF
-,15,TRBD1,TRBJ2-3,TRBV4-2,TGTGCCAGCAGCCCGAGACAGGGGGCGTCAGATACGCAGTATTTT,CASSPRQGASDTQYF
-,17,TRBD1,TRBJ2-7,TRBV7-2,TGTGCCAGCAGCTTAATAGGGACAGGGATCTTAACGGGAGTTGAGTACTTC,CASSLIGTGILTGVEYF
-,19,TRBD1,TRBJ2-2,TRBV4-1,TGCGCCAGCAGCGAAGAAAAGGATCCCGGGACAGAAAACACCGGGGAGCTGTTTTTT,CASSEEKDPGTENTGELFF
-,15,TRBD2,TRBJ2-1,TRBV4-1,TGCGCCAGCAGCCTCCCCGGGGGGGCCTACAATGAGCAGTTCTTC,CASSLPGGAYNEQFF
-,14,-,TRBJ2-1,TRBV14,TGTGCCAGCAGCCAGGGGAGGCAGTACAATGAGCAGTTCTTC,CASSQGRQYNEQFF
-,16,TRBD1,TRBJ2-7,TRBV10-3,TGTGCCATCAGTGAGTCCCTCAGACAGGGGGCCTACGAGCAGTACTTC,CAISESLRQGAYEQYF
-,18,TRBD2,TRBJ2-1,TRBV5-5,TGTGCCAGCAGCTTTCGACTAGCCCTAGTCGGATCCTACAATGAGCAGTTCTTC,CASSFRLALVGSYNEQFF
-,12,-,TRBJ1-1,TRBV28,TGTGCCTGGGCCTCGTCGGACACTGAAGCTTTCTTT,CAWASSDTEAFF
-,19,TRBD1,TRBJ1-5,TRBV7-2,TGTGCCAGCAGCTACACAATCCGGGACAGACTCTATAGCAATCAGCCCCAGCATTTT,CASSYTIRDRLYSNQPQHF
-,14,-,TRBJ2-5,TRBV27,TGTGCCAGCAGTTTAAGAGGGATACGAGAGACCCAGTACTTC,CASSLRGIRETQYF
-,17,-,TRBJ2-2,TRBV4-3,TGCGCCAGCAGCCAAGATCAGACAAGAAGCAACACCGGGGAGCTGTTTTTT,CASSQDQTRSNTGELFF
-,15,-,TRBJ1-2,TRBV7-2,TGTGCCAGCAGCTCTGGGCCGACAGGCGTCGCGGGCTACACCTTC,CASSSGPTGVAGYTF
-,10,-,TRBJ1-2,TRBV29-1,TGCAGCGTTATAGACTATGGCTACACCTTC,CSVIDYGYTF